Shown below are 17 T cell receptor beta chains from a single sample sequenced in a study of T-cell reconstitution after alpha-beta-depleted transplantation in children (dated by TCRdb to about 2016). To prepare the library, PCR was applied. The sequencing machine was an Illumina HiSeq 2500. TCR library preparation used molecular barcoding, with unique molecular identifiers applied to normalize quantification of the TCRbeta repertoire. In-frame beta chains were kept once TCRdb had trimmed the public reads at Q25 with fastp and called clones with MiXCR. Rows with one shared CDR3 protein collapse into an entry with the most common genes and DNA. This sample holds a few hundred thousand distinct CDR3 sequences; approximately 13% were observed only once. About 5.4% of the sample lies in the top ten. The source was PBMCs from the stem cell graft donor, collected from the stem cell graft. These receptors came from a human donor who donated a stem cell graft to a child with combined immunodeficiency.

This clonotype has at least ten counts. The chain uses TRBV12-3 or TRBV12-4 and TRBJ2-3; TRBD2 matches at 7 bases. Trimming removed 8 bases from V and 6 bases from J; junction bases left unmatched: 5. This CDR3 comprises 12 residues. The CDR3 protein is CASVRGGDTQYF. The CDR3 DNA follows: TGTGCCAGCGTTCGGGGAGGGGATACGCAGTATTTT.

This clonotype was detected a few times. The chain links TRBV7-2 to TRBJ2-7; 7 bases line up with TRBD2. The junction had 4 bases not matched to a gene; V was cut back by 1 base and J by 1 base. Looked up from germline, CDR1 is SGHTA and CDR2 is FQGNSA. CDR3 length: 15 residues. The CDR3 region has the DNA TGTGCCAGCAGCTTAGAGGGAGCGGGATCCTACGAGCAGTACTTC. As protein: CASSLEGAGSYEQYF.

This clonotype was observed a handful of times. The chain employs TRBV29-1 and TRBJ2-1; 12 bases line up with TRBD2. CDR1 and CDR2 (germline): SQVTM, ANQGSEA. Trimming took 6 bases from V and 8 from J; bases not matched to a gene: 8. CDR3 size: 14 residues. The CDR3 region has the DNA TGCAGCGTCGCGACTAGCGGGAGTCTGCATGAGCAGTTCTTC. This encodes CSVATSGSLHEQFF.

This clonotype was observed a handful of times. The rearrangement joins TRBV7-9 to TRBJ2-2, with D perhaps being TRBD1 or TRBD2 (5 bases each). V was pared by 5 bases and J by 6 bases, with 13 bases between. Germline V lookup: CDR1 SEHNR, CDR2 FQNEAQ (reference sequence). The CDR3 is made up of 14 amino acids. The CDR3 loop is CASSQPPGPGELFF. The DNA of the CDR3 is TGTGCCAGCAGCCAGCCACCGGGGCCCGGGGAGCTGTTTTTT.

This clonotype came up a few times. The chain carries TRBV12-3 or TRBV12-4 and TRBJ2-2; 9 bases map to TRBD2. The CDR3 spans 19 residues. With V trimmed by 2 bases and J by 0 bases, 10 bases remained unmatched. The CDR3 coding sequence is TGTGCCAGCAGTTTATCCCTCGGACTAGCGCTATCGAACACCGGGGAGCTGTTTTTT. As protein: CASSLSLGLALSNTGELFF.

The rearrangement links TRBV7-8 to TRBJ1-2; D unclear. Germline values: CDR1 SGHVS, CDR2 FQNEAQ. V was shortened by 5 bases and J by 4 bases, with 11 bases between the two germline ends. There are 13 residues in the CDR3. DNA of the CDR3: TGTGCCAGCAGCCGCCCTTCGGTCTATGGCTACACCTTC. Amino acid sequence: CASSRPSVYGYTF.

This clonotype was observed many times. The chain carries TRBV20-1 and TRBJ2-5; tentative D call: TRBD1 (6 bases). Germline-derived CDR1 and CDR2 are DFQATT and SNEGSKA (reference sequence). The V end lost 0 bases, the J end lost 0 bases, and 11 bases lay between the germline ends. The CDR3 loop spans 15 amino acids. The CDR3 loop is CSARDLGDNQETQYF. CDR3 DNA: TGCAGTGCTAGAGATCTCGGGGACAACCAAGAGACCCAGTACTTC.

This clonotype was counted many times. The chain uses TRBV20-1 and TRBJ2-2; TRBD1 aligns across 9 bases. Germline CDR1 DFQATT, CDR2 SNEGSKA (reference sequence). The ends lost 6 bases at V and 0 bases at J; junction bases unmatched: 8. CDR3 length: 16 residues. This chain's CDR3 is CSAEGQGTTNTGELFF. The CDR3 coding sequence is TGCAGTGCCGAGGGACAGGGCACGACGAACACCGGGGAGCTGTTTTTT.

In its sample, this clonotype was seen many times. The V call is TRBV5-1, the J call TRBJ2-2; maybe TRBD2 (5 bases). Trimming stripped 0 bases from V and 1 base from J, with 10 bases between. Germline V CDR1 and CDR2: SGHRS, YFSETQ. The CDR3 sequence is 16 residues long. The CDR3 nucleotides read TGCGCCAGCAGCTTGGAGGTTAGCGAGAACACCGGGGAGCTGTTTTTT. Its protein product is CASSLEVSENTGELFF.

The rearrangement joins TRBV29-1 to TRBJ1-3, with D hard to call. Trimming cost V 6 bases and J 0 bases, with 3 bases left between them. The V gene's germline CDR1 is SQVTM and CDR2 ANQGSEA. The length of the CDR3 is 11 residues. CDR3 nucleotides: TGCAGCGTGCACTCTGGAAACACCATATATTTT. Its translation is CSVHSGNTIYF.

CDR3 region: CASSGAGTSGYTDTQYF. CDR3 in DNA: TGTGCCAGCAGCGGTGCCGGGACTAGCGGATACACAGATACGCAGTATTTT. The V call is TRBV9, the J call TRBJ2-3, with 11 bases that match TRBD2. Germline V gene sequence: CDR1 SGDLS, CDR2 YYNGEE. Unmatched junction bases numbered 8, after V lost 3 bases and J lost 2 bases. The CDR3 is 17 residues long.

As to this clonotype: One end of the junction varies from germline; a read error may be responsible. J is TRBJ1-1 and V is TRBV5-1; 7 nucleotides line up with TRBD1. This CDR3 comprises 17 residues. Germline values: CDR1 SGHRS, CDR2 YFSETQ. The CDR3 nucleotides are TGCGCCAGCAGCTTGGCCGGGGAACAGGGGAGTAGCACTGTAGCTTTCTTT. Encoded protein: CASSLAGEQGSSTVAFF.

The chain is built from TRBV20-1 and TRBJ2-1; 8 bases are shared with TRBD2. After removal of 1 base from V and 0 bases from J, the junction contained 8 bases not matched to a gene. Germline V gives CDR1 DFQATT, CDR2 SNEGSKA (reference sequence). This CDR3 contains 17 residues. CDR3 nucleotides: TGCAGTGCTAGAGGGGGTGAGCGGGGGAGCTCCTACAATGAGCAGTTCTTC. It yields the protein CSARGGERGSSYNEQFF.

The chain carries TRBV11-2 and TRBJ2-1; a possible D gene is TRBD2 (5 bases). Per the germline V gene, CDR1 is SGHAT and CDR2 is FQNNGV. There are 14 residues in the CDR3. The V and J ends lost 4 bases and 5 bases respectively, with 12 bases between them. CDR3: CASSSRAENNEQFF. The CDR3, as DNA: TGTGCCAGCAGCTCCAGAGCGGAGAACAATGAGCAGTTCTTC.

This clonotype was observed a handful of times. The chain couples TRBV7-9 to TRBJ2-1; D is unclear. V lost 4 bases and J 8 bases, leaving 12 bases between the germline ends. The CDR3 totals 13 residues. CDR1 is SEHNR, CDR2 FQNEAQ, per germline (reference sequence). The CDR3 region has the DNA TGTGCCAGCAGCTCCTGGCTAGAGGATGAGCAGTTCTTC. This gives the protein CASSSWLEDEQFF.

This clonotype has a handful of counts. The V call is TRBV24-1, the J call TRBJ1-3; 7 bases map to TRBD1. Per germline, CDR1 KGHDR and CDR2 SFDVKD. V trimming: 4 bases; J trimming: 4 bases; junction bases outside the gene matches: 9. The CDR3 has 16 amino acids. The CDR3 sequence is CATSDPRQGPGNTIYF. For the CDR3, the DNA is TGTGCCACCAGTGACCCTCGACAGGGTCCCGGAAACACCATATATTTT.

This clonotype was recorded at least ten times. J is TRBJ2-4 and V is TRBV2; 9 bases map to TRBD1. The CDR3 sequence is 15 residues long. Germline-derived CDR1 and CDR2 are SNHLY and FYNNEI. The junction had 9 bases not matched to a gene; V was cut back by 6 bases and J by 6 bases. The CDR3 region has the DNA TGTGCCAGCAGCCGGGGACAGGGAGAGGGAAACATTCAGTACTTC. Its translation is CASSRGQGEGNIQYF.